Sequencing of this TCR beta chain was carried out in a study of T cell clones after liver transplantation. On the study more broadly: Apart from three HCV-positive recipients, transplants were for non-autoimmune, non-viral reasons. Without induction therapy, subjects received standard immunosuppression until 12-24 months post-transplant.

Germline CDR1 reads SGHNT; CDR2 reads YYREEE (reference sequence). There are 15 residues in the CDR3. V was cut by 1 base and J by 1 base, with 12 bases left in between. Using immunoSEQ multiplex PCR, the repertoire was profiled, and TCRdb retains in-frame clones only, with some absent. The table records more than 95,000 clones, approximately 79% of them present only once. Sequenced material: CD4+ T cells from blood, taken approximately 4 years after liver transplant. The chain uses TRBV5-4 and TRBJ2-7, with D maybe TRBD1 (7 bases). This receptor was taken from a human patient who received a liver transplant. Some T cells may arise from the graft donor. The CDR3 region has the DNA TGTGCCAGCAGCTTGTTGGCGGGACAGTCCTACGAGCAGTACTTC. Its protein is CASSLLAGQSYEQYF. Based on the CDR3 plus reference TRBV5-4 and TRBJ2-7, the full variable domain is ETGVTQSPTHLIKTRGQQVTLRCSSQSGHNTVSWYQQALGQGPQFIFQYYREEENGRGNFPPRFSGLQFPNYSSELNVNALELDDSALYLCASSLLAGQSYEQYFGPGTRLTVT.